A single sample gave rise to the 30 T cell receptor beta chains below, sequenced in a study of tumor-infiltrating lymphocytes in primary liver carcinoma. Starting material of around 460 ng total RNA yielded TCR beta cDNA via a constant-region primer. Libraries covering TCR beta were generated through three nested multiplex PCR rounds (using a slightly modified ARM-PCR). Each of the first two PCR rounds ran around 10 cycles with TRBV1-TRBV30 forward and C-beta reverse primers. From the multiplex PCR reads, TCRdb called clonotypes with MiXCR, one entry per CDR3 protein. The sample comprises over 100,000 distinct CDR3 sequences, roughly 75% of which are singletons, and about 8% rests with the top ten. RNA and DNA were co-extracted from approximately 20-30 mg of unsorted bulk tissue. The specimen sequenced was tumor-adjacent normal liver tissue. These receptors were collected from a woman aged 55-69 years with primary liver carcinoma and hepatitis B virus infection.

This clonotype was observed many times. The V and J genes are TRBV6-2 or TRBV6-3 and TRBJ1-1; D possibly corresponds to TRBD1 (5 bases). V lost 7 bases to trimming and J lost 1 base, with 10 bases between them. Germline V lookup: CDR1 MNHEY, CDR2 SVGEGT. The CDR3 runs to 13 residues. CDR3 in DNA: TGTGCCAGCACTGCGACAGCGAACACTGAAGCTTTCTTT. Protein sequence: CASTATANTEAFF.

About this clonotype itself: A junction boundary mismatches the germline segment, possibly from a read error. The chain carries TRBV10-2 and TRBJ1-4, with D perhaps matching TRBD1 (6 bases). CDR1 is WSHSY, CDR2 SAAADI, per germline. The CDR3 spans 14 residues. CDR3 bases: TGCGTCAGCAGGACCCAGGGGTTGGAAGAAAAACTGTTTTTT. This sequence encodes CVSRTQGLEEKLFF.

With regard to this clonotype: The junction differs from germline at one of its ends, possibly a read error. The chain is built from TRBV6-2 or TRBV6-3 and TRBJ2-3; D not certain. This CDR3 has 12 residues. Germline V gene sequence: CDR1 MNHEY, CDR2 SVGEGT. This CDR3 is CTSSDLVDTQYF. The CDR3 coding sequence is TGTACCAGCAGTGACTTAGTAGATACGCAGTATTTT.

The J gene is TRBJ2-3, the V gene TRBV28; D remains unclear. V was pared by 5 bases and J by 2 bases, with 17 bases between. The CDR3 extends over 16 amino acids. CDR1 and CDR2 (germline): MDHEN, SYDVKM. The CDR3 region is CASSPPESTNTDTQYF. The CDR3 DNA reads as TGTGCCAGCAGTCCCCCGGAGTCGACGAACACAGATACGCAGTATTTT. The variable domain in full, with the rest retrieved from reference TRBV28 and TRBJ2-3, is DVKVTQSSRYLVKRTGEKVFLECVQDMDHENMFWYRQDPGLGLRLIYFSYDVKMKEKGDIPEGYSVSREKKERFSLILESASTNQTSMYLCASSPPESTNTDTQYFGPGTRLTVL.

Ten or more counts support this clonotype. The V gene is TRBV6-1, the J gene TRBJ2-7; D unclear. The CDR3 extends over 13 amino acids. Trimming pared 2 bases from V and 3 bases from J, leaving 8 bases between. In germline, CDR1 is MNHNS, CDR2 SASEGT. The CDR3 DNA reads TGTGCCAGCAGTGAAAGGGCGAACTACGAGCAGTACTTC. This gives the protein CASSERANYEQYF.

As concerns this clonotype: A much more abundant neighbour one base away suggests this may be a read error. The chain combines TRBV28 with TRBJ1-2; no reliable D call. V lost 10 bases and J 3 bases, leaving 18 bases between the germline ends. This CDR3 region has 14 residues. Germline assignment: CDR1 MDHEN and CDR2 SYDVKM. CDR3 loop: CANTDPPGHYGYTF. The CDR3 coding sequence is TGTGCCAACACCGACCCCCCAGGCCACTATGGCTACACCTTC.

Points on this clonotype: A clone one base away is much larger, so this may be a read error. The CDR3 coding sequence is TGTGCCAGCGGCTTGGGTGATGGGAACACCGGGGAGCTGTTTTTT. Translated: CASGLGDGNTGELFF. V and J are TRBV7-9 and TRBJ2-2; no reliable D call. This CDR3 region has 15 residues. Germline assignment: CDR1 SEHNR and CDR2 FQNEAQ (reference sequence).

This clonotype was seen ten or more times. The rearrangement joins TRBV6-1 to TRBJ2-7; D ambiguous. Germline V gene sequence: CDR1 MNHNS, CDR2 SASEGT. V shed 6 bases and J shed 0 bases, with 15 bases lying between them. This CDR3 region has 15 residues. CDR3 amino acids: CASRDGPLDSYEQYF. The CDR3 coding sequence is TGTGCCAGCAGGGATGGACCCTTGGACTCCTACGAGCAGTACTTC.

For this clonotype: A junction boundary mismatches the germline segment, possibly from a read error. The chain employs TRBV5-1 and TRBJ2-1, with 11 bases identical to TRBD2. This CDR3 region has 15 residues. Germline V gene sequence: CDR1 SGHRS, CDR2 YFSETQ. The CDR3 here is CANSLLAGVYDEQFF. The CDR3, as DNA: TGCGCCAACAGCTTACTAGCGGGAGTATACGATGAGCAGTTCTTC.

Points on this clonotype: An end of the junction does not agree with germline; a read error may underlie this. The gene calls are TRBV10-3 and TRBJ2-7, with TRBD2 matching over 10 bases. The length of the CDR3 is 16 residues. The germline gives CDR1 ENHRY, CDR2 SYGVKD. The CDR3 region is CAISTKPGLARNEQYF. The CDR3 region has the DNA TGTGCTATCAGTACCAAACCGGGACTAGCGAGAAACGAGCAGTACTTC.

This clonotype was detected ten times or more. The rearrangement uses TRBV5-1 and TRBJ2-7; D is unclear. With 0 bases removed from V and 6 bases from J, the gap between germline ends came to 10 bases. From germline, CDR1 is SGHRS and CDR2 YFSETQ. CDR3 size: 13 residues. CDR3 sequence (DNA): TGCGCCAGCAGCTTGGTCGAACTGGGCGAGCAGTACTTC. The encoded protein is CASSLVELGEQYF.

Regarding this clonotype: Germline is not matched at one junction end, which may reflect a read error. CDR3 residues: CASSSKTLDEKPLF. The CDR3, as DNA: TGTGCCAGCAGCTCCAAGACCTTGGATGAAAAACCGTTATTT. The chain joins TRBV6-6 to TRBJ1-4; unclear D gene. The CDR3 runs to 14 residues. The germline V gene has CDR1 MNHNY and CDR2 SVGAGI (reference sequence).

This clonotype showed up many times. V and J are TRBV5-6 and TRBJ2-1; 7 bases align to TRBD1. V trimming: 0 bases; J trimming: 0 bases; junction bases outside the gene matches: 3. The CDR3 has 16 amino acids. Per the germline V gene, CDR1 is SGHDT and CDR2 is YYEEEE. This chain's CDR3 is CASSLATGVSYNEQFF. CDR3 nucleotide sequence: TGTGCCAGCAGCTTGGCCACAGGGGTCTCCTACAATGAGCAGTTCTTC.

Details on this clonotype: The junction does not match germline at one end; this may be a read error. The V call is TRBV6-5, the J call TRBJ2-7, with 9 bases identical to TRBD1. CDR3 size: 16 residues. Germline CDR1 is MNHEY and CDR2 is SVGAGI. The CDR3 DNA follows: TGTGCCAGCAGTTACTATACCGAGACAGGGGGTTTCGAGGAGTACTTC. This encodes CASSYYTETGGFEEYF.

Turning to this clonotype: A much larger clone is a single base away; this may be a read error. The rearrangement joins TRBV7-9 to TRBJ2-4; TRBD1 matches 7 bases. CDR3 length equals 16 residues. Germline V lookup: CDR1 SEHNR, CDR2 FQNEAQ (reference sequence). The CDR3 region is CASSLGTAISKNIEYF. The DNA for the CDR3 is TGTGCCAGCAGCTTGGGGACAGCAATCTCCAAAAACATTGAGTACTTC.

Note on this clonotype: Germline and junction disagree at one end, which may indicate a read error. The chain uses TRBV12-3 or TRBV12-4 and TRBJ1-5; TRBD1 matches 7 bases. This CDR3 spans 17 amino acids. The chain's CDR3 is CASSLLVWTGANQPQHF. The CDR3 DNA reads as TGTGCCAGCAGTTTATTGGTTTGGACAGGCGCCAATCAACCCCAGCATTTT.

Relative to its sample, this clonotype is medium-sized. The rearrangement links TRBV11-3 to TRBJ1-1; D gene ambiguous. V was pared by 3 bases and J by 0 bases, with 8 bases between. Germline V gives CDR1 SGHNT, CDR2 YENEEA. The length of the CDR3 is 14 residues. CDR3 sequence (DNA): TGTGCCAGCAGCTTGACCTCATTGAACACTGAAGCTTTCTTT. It encodes CASSLTSLNTEAFF.

Note on this clonotype: The junction departs from the called germline gene at one end, perhaps through a read error. The chain carries TRBV7-8 and TRBJ2-1; 8 bases match TRBD1. The CDR3 is 15 amino acids. Germline CDR1 is SGHVS and CDR2 is FQNEAQ. The CDR3 sequence is CVSSPRQGPCNEQFF. In DNA, the CDR3 is TGTGTCAGCAGCCCGCGACAGGGGCCCTGCAATGAGCAGTTCTTC.

The genes are TRBV5-4 and TRBJ2-1, with TRBD1 matching 9 bases. The V gene's germline CDR1 is SGHNT and CDR2 YYREEE (reference sequence). The CDR3 sequence is 15 residues long. J was trimmed by 7 bases and V by 8 bases; bases with no gene match: 13. CDR3 coding DNA: TGTGCCAGTAGGCCCTCCCTGACAGGGGGAAATGAGCAGTTCTTC. Translating gives CASRPSLTGGNEQFF.

This clonotype was seen repeatedly, ten times or more. This chain connects TRBV5-5 to TRBJ2-2; tentative D call: TRBD1 (5 bases). The CDR3 consists of 15 residues. V was trimmed by 2 bases and J by 1 base, leaving 9 bases between them. Germline loops: CDR1 SGHKS, CDR2 YYEKEE (reference sequence). Here the CDR3 reads CASSFGHQNTGELFF. The CDR3 DNA follows: TGTGCCAGCAGCTTCGGACACCAGAACACCGGGGAGCTGTTTTTT.

This clonotype was recorded many times. The chain has TRBV4-1 and TRBJ1-3, with D tentatively TRBD1 (6 bases). V shed 0 bases and J shed 0 bases, with 12 bases lying between them. The CDR3 is 17 amino acids. Per the germline V gene, CDR1 is MGHRA and CDR2 is YSYEKL. CDR3 sequence: CASSQDPGTSSGNTIYF. The CDR3 DNA is TGCGCCAGCAGCCAAGACCCCGGGACATCCTCTGGAAACACCATATATTTT.

About this clonotype itself: This may arise from a read error, as a much more abundant clone is one base away. The chain joins TRBV12-5 to TRBJ2-1, with 7 positions matching TRBD2. Germline V lookup: CDR1 LGHNT, CDR2 FRNRAP. CDR3 length: 17 amino acids. CDR3 nucleotides: TGTGCTAATGGTTCTGACCGGGGGGAGGCGATCTACAATGAGCAGTTCTTC. Its protein is CANGSDRGEAIYNEQFF.

About this clonotype itself: Its ends do not fully match the called genes, so a read error is possible. J is TRBJ1-2 and V is TRBV12-5; no clear D gene. The germline CDR1 and CDR2 sequences are LGHNT and FRNRAP. The CDR3 totals 15 residues. The CDR3 protein is CATGLVEGGVTGYTF. The CDR3 DNA is TGTGCTACTGGTTTGGTAGAGGGCGGTGTAACTGGCTACACCTTC.

The rearrangement joins TRBV10-3 to TRBJ1-1, with D unresolved. CDR3 length: 14 amino acids. CDR1 is ENHRY and CDR2 is SYGVKD in the germline V gene. Trimming left V 7 bases short and J 8 bases short, with 20 bases between. This CDR3 is CAINDLGLSTEAFF. CDR3 DNA sequence: TGTGCCATCAATGACCTAGGGCTCTCCACAGAAGCTTTCTTT.

J is TRBJ2-1 and V is TRBV5-1, with 12 bases that match TRBD2. Germline CDR1 and CDR2: SGHRS and YFSETQ. There are 15 residues in the CDR3. The V and J ends lost 4 bases and 8 bases, in that order; junction bases with no gene match: 7. CDR3 protein: CASSETSGSFDEQFF. The CDR3 nucleotides read TGCGCCAGCAGCGAGACTAGCGGGAGTTTTGATGAGCAGTTCTTC.

V and J are TRBV11-2 and TRBJ1-1; TRBD1 might be the D (5 bases). Germline CDR1 reads SGHAT; CDR2 reads FQNNGV. V was cut by 5 bases and J by 7 bases, with 35 bases left in between. The CDR3 length is 20 residues. CDR3 sequence (DNA): TGTGCCAGCAGCCCACATCAGCGCGGACACCTTCGCTTTTGGGGCTTTGAAGCTTTCTTT. Protein product: CASSPHQRGHLRFWGFEAFF.

This clonotype was seen ten or more times. The chain has TRBV4-1 and TRBJ2-1; TRBD2 aligns across 11 bases. V was clipped by 1 base and J by 4 bases; unmatched bases: 6. The CDR3 length is 17 residues. CDR1 and CDR2 from the germline V gene are MGHRA and YSYEKL. The CDR3 coding sequence is TGCGCCAGCAGCCAAGGGGCCGGGACTAGCGGATACAATGAGCAGTTCTTC. As protein: CASSQGAGTSGYNEQFF.

This clonotype turned up a few times. The chain joins TRBV12-3 or TRBV12-4 to TRBJ2-3; 7 nucleotides agree with TRBD1. Trimming cost V 8 bases and J 2 bases; bases outside gene matches: 4. This CDR3 region has 13 residues. This chain's CDR3 is CASGTAYTDTQYF. The DNA of the CDR3 is TGTGCCAGCGGGACAGCCTACACAGATACGCAGTATTTT.

This sequence joins TRBV7-9 and TRBJ2-1; 7 positions agree with TRBD2. V dropped 1 base and J dropped 7; count of bases not matched to a gene: 22. The CDR3 contains 20 residues. CDR1 and CDR2 (germline): SEHNR, FQNEAQ (reference sequence). In nucleotides, the CDR3 is TGTGCCAGCAGCTTAGATACTCCTCGTGCGGGGACTACCCAATGGAATGAGCAGTTCTTC. Translating gives CASSLDTPRAGTTQWNEQFF.

Notes on this clonotype: Compared with germline, one end of the junction differs, possibly owing to a read error. The chain couples TRBV11-2 to TRBJ2-1; 13 bases fit TRBD2. CDR1 and CDR2 from the germline V gene are SGHAT and FQNNGV. The length of the CDR3 is 15 residues. This chain's CDR3 is CASSPGTSGINGQLF. CDR3 nucleotides: TGTGCCAGCAGCCCGGGGACTAGCGGGATCAATGGGCAACTCTTC.